This T cell receptor beta chain was identified in a study of graft-versus-host responses after intestinal transplantation. Clones were sequenced by immunoSEQ multiplex PCR, and TCRdb holds only the in-frame ones, with some missing. The sample has just over 20,000 clones, about 91% seen once. The J segment lost 0 bases and the V segment lost 1 base, leaving 6 bases of the junction unmatched. From germline, CDR1 is LGHNA and CDR2 YSLEER. The length of the CDR3 is 18 residues. The TCR sequence derives from a human patient who received an intestinal transplant, so some T cells may come from the graft donor. J is TRBJ1-3 and V is TRBV4-3; the match to TRBD1 covers 10 bases. Sample: PBMCs, taken about 69 days after intestinal transplantation. The CDR3: CASSQADRGRVSGNTIYF. The CDR3 DNA sequence: TGCGCCAGCAGCCAAGCTGACAGGGGGCGTGTCTCTGGAAACACCATATATTTT.